Following are 23 T cell receptor beta chains from one sample sequenced in a study of control samples from healthy donors and cancer patients. TCRdb's copy holds only in-frame clones and misses some; the assay was immunoSEQ multiplex PCR. The sample shows over 80,000 clones, approximately 80% of them seen only once. Sequenced material: blood. These receptors all come from a woman aged 25 to 39 in good health.

CDR3 nucleotides: TGTGCCAGCAGCTCCCCCGAGGGAGATACGCAGTATTTT. It is translated as CASSSPEGDTQYF. This chain connects TRBV7-2 to TRBJ2-3; perhaps TRBD2 as D (5 bases). This CDR3 comprises 13 residues. Germline lookup yields CDR1 SGHTA and CDR2 FQGNSA. Between the trimmed V and J ends, which lost 4 bases and 5 bases, there was a span of 10 bases. The whole variable domain, filled in from reference TRBV7-2 and TRBJ2-3, reads GAGVSQSPSNKVTEKGKDVELRCDPISGHTALYWYRQSLGQGLEFLIYFQGNSAPDKSGLPSDRFSAERTGGSVSTLTIQRTQQEDSAVYLCASSSPEGDTQYFGPGTRLTVL.

The chain joins TRBV19 to TRBJ1-4; maybe TRBD1 (5 bases). V lost 8 bases and J 4 bases, leaving 11 bases between the germline ends. The CDR3 is 13 amino acids. Germline V gives CDR1 LNHDA, CDR2 SQIVND (reference sequence). The CDR3 region is CASAERGNEKLFF. DNA for the CDR3: TGTGCCAGTGCAGAAAGGGGTAATGAAAAACTGTTTTTT. The full variable domain, in which reference TRBV19 and TRBJ1-4 provide the parts outside the CDR3, is DGGITQSPKYLFRKEGQNVTLSCEQNLNHDAMYWYRQDPGQGLRLIYYSQIVNDFQKGDIAEGYSVSREKKESFPLTVTSAQKNPTAFYLCASAERGNEKLFFGSGTQLSVL.

To note about this clone: The same CDR3 also results from other DNA sequences found in this sample. The chain is built from TRBV12-3 or TRBV12-4 and TRBJ2-3; D unclear. The CDR3 has 11 residues. V lost 1 base to trimming and J lost 5 bases, with 1 base between them. The CDR3 sequence is CASSLGDTQYF. The CDR3 bases are TGTGCCAGCAGTTTAGGAGATACGCAGTATTTT.

V usage is TRBV5-6 and J usage is TRBJ1-3; the D gene is possibly TRBD1 (5 bases). Looked up from germline, CDR1 is SGHDT and CDR2 is YYEEEE. The CDR3 extends over 16 amino acids. V was trimmed by 1 base and J by 4 bases, leaving 15 bases between them. CDR3 DNA sequence: TGTGCCAGCAGCTTGTACAGGCTAACAATGGGAAACACCATATATTTT. Amino acid sequence: CASSLYRLTMGNTIYF.

This rearrangement joins TRBV3-1 (or the pseudogene TRBV3-2) to TRBJ1-4; weak D call: TRBD1 (5 bases). The CDR3 extends over 14 amino acids. Trimming removed 7 bases at V and 1 base at J, with 10 bases between. Germline V gene data show CDR1 as LGHDT and CDR2 as YNNKEL (reference sequence). CDR3 sequence: CASNLGRTNEKLFF. CDR3 in DNA: TGTGCCAGCAACTTGGGGCGAACTAATGAAAAACTGTTTTTT.

The rearrangement joins TRBV29-1 to TRBJ1-2; a possible D gene is TRBD1 (5 bases). V lost 2 bases and J 8 bases, leaving 18 bases between the germline ends. Germline loops: CDR1 SQVTM, CDR2 ANQGSEA. The CDR3 is made up of 14 amino acids. CDR3 loop: CSVEPYGGIDGYTF. The CDR3, as DNA: TGCAGCGTTGAACCTTACGGGGGAATTGACGGCTACACCTTC.

Note on this clone: A much larger clone sits a single nucleotide away, making a read error possible. The sample has other DNA sequences that encode this CDR3 too. The genes are TRBV4-3 and TRBJ1-3, with D maybe TRBD1 (5 bases). The length of the CDR3 is 14 residues. Germline values: CDR1 LGHNA, CDR2 YSLEER. The CDR3 loop is CASSQRGSGNTIYF. CDR3 in DNA: TGCGCCAGCAGCCAAAGGGGTTCTGGAAACACTATATATTTT.

This chain uses TRBV11-2 with TRBJ1-2; 8 nucleotides match TRBD1. Per the germline V gene, CDR1 is SGHAT and CDR2 is FQNNGV. The CDR3 totals 16 residues. The V segment lost 6 bases and the J segment 5 bases; nucleotides outside the gene matches: 14. The CDR3 sequence: CASRVGRGPTIYGYTF. The CDR3 DNA reads as TGTGCCAGCAGGGTAGGCAGGGGGCCGACGATTTATGGCTACACCTTC.

V gene TRBV5-6 combines with J gene TRBJ2-5; D ambiguous. The germline CDR1 and CDR2 sequences are SGHDT and YYEEEE. This CDR3 region has 13 residues. V was pared by 0 bases and J by 5 bases, with 8 bases between. In nucleotides, the CDR3 is TGTGCCAGCAGCTTGGGCGCGGTTGAGACCCAGTACTTC. Amino acids: CASSLGAVETQYF.

The CDR3 here is CASSQVFPGSGNTIYF. CDR3 bases: TGCGCCAGCAGCCAAGTGTTTCCGGGTTCTGGAAACACCATATATTTT. J is TRBJ1-3 and V is TRBV4-3; D uncertain. CDR1 LGHNA and CDR2 YSLEER come from the germline V gene. Deletions cut 1 base from V and 1 base from J, with 11 bases between. The CDR3 runs 16 residues.

This clone was seen a single time. The gene calls are TRBV5-4 and TRBJ2-3, with TRBD2 as a possible D gene (6 bases). The V end lost 0 bases, the J end lost 4 bases, and 12 bases lay between the germline ends. This CDR3 is built from 15 residues. The germline V gene encodes CDR1 SGHNT and CDR2 YYREEE (reference sequence). CDR3 loop: CASSLERASADTQYF. The CDR3 region has the DNA TGTGCCAGCAGCTTGGAGAGGGCTAGCGCAGATACGCAGTATTTT.

V and J are TRBV10-3 and TRBJ1-5; TRBD1 matches 11 bases. Germline loops: CDR1 ENHRY, CDR2 SYGVKD. This CDR3 comprises 15 residues. V lost 6 bases and J lost 2; bases outside the gene matches: 3. The CDR3 region has the DNA TGTGCCATCAGCCTGGACAGGGGGCGCAATCAGCCCCAGCATTTT. This gives the protein CAISLDRGRNQPQHF.

The chain links TRBV5-1 to TRBJ2-5; weak D call: TRBD2 (5 bases). Trimming pared 8 bases from V and 0 bases from J, leaving 14 bases between. This CDR3 spans 14 amino acids. Looked up from germline, CDR1 is SGHRS and CDR2 is YFSETQ. The CDR3 loop reads CASTTGWDQETQYF. The CDR3 DNA sequence: TGCGCCAGTACCACGGGGTGGGACCAAGAGACCCAGTACTTC.

This chain connects TRBV5-1 to TRBJ1-2, with D possibly matching TRBD1 (5 bases). CDR1 and CDR2 from the germline V gene are SGHRS and YFSETQ. CDR3 length: 13 amino acids. V gave up 2 bases and J gave up 4 bases, with 9 bases separating them. The CDR3 sequence is CASSLGDFYGYTF. The CDR3 DNA follows: TGCGCCAGCAGCTTAGGGGACTTCTATGGCTACACCTTC.

This clone came up once. This rearrangement joins TRBV7-2 to TRBJ2-7; 12 nucleotides align to TRBD2. The CDR3 runs 15 residues. The germline V gene has CDR1 SGHTA and CDR2 FQGNSA. V lost 5 bases to trimming and J lost 3 bases; unmatched junction nucleotides: 5. This CDR3 reads CASSLTSGGYYEQYF. The CDR3, as DNA: TGTGCCAGCAGCCTGACTAGCGGGGGATACTACGAGCAGTACTTC.

The chain is built from TRBV6-6 and TRBJ1-3; no clear D. V was cut by 4 bases and J by 2 bases, with 9 bases left in between. The V gene's germline CDR1 is MNHNY and CDR2 SVGAGI (reference sequence). CDR3 length: 14 residues. The CDR3: CASSSPGAGNTIYF. The CDR3 coding sequence is TGTGCCAGCAGTTCCCCCGGGGCTGGAAACACCATATATTTT.

The chain links TRBV30 to TRBJ1-1; D gene ambiguous. This CDR3 spans 14 amino acids. V was pared by 7 bases and J by 2 bases, with 17 bases between. Looked up from germline, CDR1 is GTSNPN and CDR2 is SVGIG (reference sequence). CDR3 nucleotides: TGTGCCTCGGTAAAGGGCCTGCACAACACTGAAGCTTTCTTT. Protein sequence: CASVKGLHNTEAFF.

CDR3 coding DNA: TGTGCTAGTGGTTTGGGGGGGACTATCGCCAATGAGCAGTTCTTC. Its protein is CASGLGGTIANEQFF. The chain couples TRBV12-5 to TRBJ2-1; 7 bases map to TRBD2. The CDR3 has 15 amino acids. J was trimmed by 6 bases and V by 1 base; bases with no gene match: 6. Germline V gene lookup returns CDR1 LGHNT and CDR2 FRNRAP.

The count of this clone is one. J is TRBJ1-1 and V is TRBV5-6; tentative D call: TRBD1 (5 bases). The CDR3 contains 14 residues. V lost 3 bases and J 0 bases, leaving 9 bases between the germline ends. Per the germline V gene, CDR1 is SGHDT and CDR2 is YYEEEE. The DNA of the CDR3 is TGTGCCAGCAGCTCTGACAGCCTGAACACTGAAGCTTTCTTT. The encoded protein is CASSSDSLNTEAFF. Full variable domain (outside the CDR3, taken from reference TRBV5-6 and TRBJ1-1): DAGVTQSPTHLIKTRGQQVTLRCSPKSGHDTVSWYQQALGQGPQFIFQYYEEEERQRGNFPDRFSGHQFPNYSSELNVNALLLGDSALYLCASSSDSLNTEAFFGQGTRLTVV.

The J gene is TRBJ2-1, the V gene TRBV19; 7 positions agree with TRBD2. Germline V gene sequence: CDR1 LNHDA, CDR2 SQIVND (reference sequence). There are 13 residues in the CDR3. V was clipped by 11 bases and J by 1 base; unmatched bases: 5. The CDR3 DNA sequence: TGTGCCTCGTGGGAGGGGTCCTACAATGAGCAGTTCTTC. Translation gives CASWEGSYNEQFF.

This chain joins TRBV6-1 and TRBJ2-7, with unresolved D. CDR3 length equals 11 residues. Germline assignment: CDR1 MNHNS and CDR2 SASEGT. V lost 3 bases and J lost 1, with 1 base in between. The CDR3 bases are TGTGCCAGCAGTGAGTCCTACGAGCAGTACTTC. Encoded protein: CASSESYEQYF.

The J gene is TRBJ1-3, the V gene TRBV5-1; D not certain. The CDR3 sequence is 15 residues long. V was pared by 3 bases and J by 0 bases, with 10 bases between. Germline-derived CDR1 and CDR2 are SGHRS and YFSETQ. The CDR3 coding sequence is TGCGCCAGCAGCTCCGGAGATAGCTCTGGAAACACCATATATTTT. This translates into CASSSGDSSGNTIYF. Based on the CDR3 plus reference TRBV5-1 and TRBJ1-3, the full variable domain is KAGVTQTPRYLIKTRGQQVTLSCSPISGHRSVSWYQQTPGQGLQFLFEYFSETQRNKGNFPGRFSGRQFSNSRSEMNVSTLELGDSALYLCASSSGDSSGNTIYFGEGSWLTVV.

The chain couples TRBV19 to TRBJ2-7; 7 nucleotides agree with TRBD1. Germline V gene lookup returns CDR1 LNHDA and CDR2 SQIVND (reference sequence). J gave up 6 bases and V 3 bases, and 5 bases lay outside the gene matches. This CDR3 has 13 amino acids. As DNA, the CDR3 is TGTGCCAGTAGTATCAGGGGACAGTCCGAGCAGTACTTC. It is translated as CASSIRGQSEQYF.